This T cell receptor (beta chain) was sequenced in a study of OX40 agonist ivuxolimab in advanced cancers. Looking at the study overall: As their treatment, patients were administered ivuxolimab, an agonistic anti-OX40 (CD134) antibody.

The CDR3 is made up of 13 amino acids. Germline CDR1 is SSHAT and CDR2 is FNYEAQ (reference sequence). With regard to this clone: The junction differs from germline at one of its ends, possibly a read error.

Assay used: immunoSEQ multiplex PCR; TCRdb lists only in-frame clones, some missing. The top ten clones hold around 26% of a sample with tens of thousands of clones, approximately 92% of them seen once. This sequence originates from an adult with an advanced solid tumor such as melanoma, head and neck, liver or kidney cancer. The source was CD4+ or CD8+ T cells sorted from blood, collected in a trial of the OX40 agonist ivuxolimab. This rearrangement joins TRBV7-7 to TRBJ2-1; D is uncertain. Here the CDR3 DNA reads TGTGCTAGCAGCTCGACTCCCGGTGAAGAGCAGTTCTTC. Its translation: CASSSTPGEEQFF. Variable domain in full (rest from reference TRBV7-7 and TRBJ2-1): GAGVSQSPRYKVTKRGQDVTLRCDPISSHATLYWYQQALGQGPEFLTYFNYEAQPDKSGLPSDRFSAERPEGSISTLTIQRTEQRDSAMYRCASSSTPGEEQFFGPGTRLTVL.